This T cell receptor beta chain was documented in a study of blood T cells in healthy people across ages. Germline CDR1 and CDR2: DFQATT and SNEGSKA (reference sequence). The CDR3 length is 17 residues. Losses at the gene ends were 6 bases for V and 1 base for J; bases not matched to a gene: 15. It was with a sample-barcoded 5' primer and a J-beta primer mix that a second PCR of roughly 7 to 12 cycles was run. Template switching added a 12-random-nucleotide identifier to every cDNA molecule. TCRdb passed the 5' RACE reads through MiXCR, listing each CDR3 protein once. Here the sample spans 2 million or so distinct CDR3 sequences, around half being singletons.

The chain is built from TRBV20-1 and TRBJ2-3, with 8 positions matching TRBD2. Sequenced input: blood. The receptor was derived from a woman aged 40 to 55 in good health. The DNA of the CDR3 is TGCAGTGCGAGAACACAAGCGGGGGCCGATGGCACAGATACGCAGTATTTT. This encodes CSARTQAGADGTDTQYF.